This T cell receptor (beta chain) stems from a study of Ad26.COV2.S vaccination and SARS-CoV-2 variants. The wider study: Ad26.COV2.S, an intramuscular injection, was given once or twice 56 days apart. Whole-study results and caveats: Placebo recipients trailed vaccine recipients in spike-specific TCR breadth. CD8+ and CD4+ T cells specific for spike reportedly responded with substantial breadth after vaccination.

Germline CDR1 reads MGHDK; CDR2 reads SYGVNS. The CDR3 loop spans 14 amino acids. Germline trimming cut 4 bases from V and 2 bases from J; bases unmatched to any gene: 2. Regarding this clone: Its antigen is currently unknown.

Specified treatment: over 15 received Ad26.COV2.S at low or high dose, single or two shots; 5 received placebo; per-sample allocation not given. It was on day 63 after the first vaccine or placebo injection that samples were taken. As its vector, the vaccine had Ad26, which expressed Wuhan-strain SARS-CoV-2 spike. Assay used: immunoSEQ multiplex PCR; TCRdb lists only in-frame clones, some missing. The sample lists 350,000 to 450,000 clones, about 91% occurring once. This rearrangement joins TRBV25-1 to TRBJ1-3; 7 bases map to TRBD1. The sample in question was peripheral blood, obtained in a trial of Ad26.COV2.S vaccine versus placebo. This TCR was recovered from a person between 18 and 60 years old who received the Ad26.COV2.S COVID-19 vaccine or a placebo. CDR3 protein: CASSAGTAGNTIYF. The DNA for the CDR3 is TGTGCCAGCAGTGCCGGGACAGCTGGAAACACCATATATTTT.